This TCR beta chain was found in a study of cytotoxic CD8 clonotypes in ibrutinib-treated CLL. Study results and limitations: Baseline clonality, higher than in age-matched healthy donors, tracked circulating CD8+ T-cell counts.

This CDR3 has 14 amino acids. In germline, CDR1 is SGHRS, CDR2 YFSETQ. Trimming removed 4 bases from V and 5 bases from J; junction bases left unmatched: 6. The data were produced by immunoSEQ multiplex PCR, yet TCRdb's version contains in-frame clones alone and is incomplete. The data hold roughly 50,000 clones, with around three fifths observed a single time. The table lists this clone with a few counts. Its antigen is not identified. This TCR came from a human donor with chronic lymphocytic leukemia. This chain uses TRBV5-1 with TRBJ2-5; 9 nucleotides agree with TRBD1. Specimen: PBMCs, collected after 24 months of ibrutinib treatment. DNA for the CDR3: TGCGCCAGCAGCCCCTGGACAGGGGCGGAGACCCAGTACTTC. The encoded protein is CASSPWTGAETQYF.